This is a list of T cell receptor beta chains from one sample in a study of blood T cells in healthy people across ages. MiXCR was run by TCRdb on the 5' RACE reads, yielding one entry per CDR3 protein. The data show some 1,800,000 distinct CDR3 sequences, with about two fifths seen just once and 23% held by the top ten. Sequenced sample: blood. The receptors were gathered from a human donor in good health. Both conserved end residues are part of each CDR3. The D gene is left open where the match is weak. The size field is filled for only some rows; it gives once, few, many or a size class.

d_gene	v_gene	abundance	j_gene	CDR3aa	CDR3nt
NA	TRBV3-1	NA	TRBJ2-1	CASSPDSYRGSYNEQFF	TGTGCCAGCAGCCCAGATAGTTATAGGGGCTCCTACAATGAGCAGTTCTTC
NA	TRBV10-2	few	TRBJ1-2	CASSESWSNGYTF	TGCGCCAGCAGTGAAAGTTGGTCCAACGGCTACACCTTC
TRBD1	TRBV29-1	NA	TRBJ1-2	CSVEGSRDRFGYTF	TGCAGCGTTGAGGGGTCCCGGGACAGGTTTGGCTACACCTTC
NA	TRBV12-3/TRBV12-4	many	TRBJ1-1	CASSPRVNTEAFF	TGTGCCAGCAGCCCCCGAGTGAACACTGAAGCTTTCTTT
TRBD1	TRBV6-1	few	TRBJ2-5	CASSEDRGLGAQYF	TGTGCCAGCAGTGAAGATAGGGGGCTAGGGGCCCAGTACTTC
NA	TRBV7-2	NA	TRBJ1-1	CASSFQVGAEAFF	TGTGCCAGCAGCTTCCAGGTAGGGGCTGAAGCTTTCTTT
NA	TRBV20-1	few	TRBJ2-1	CSARDRRVGPVNEQFF	TGCAGTGCTAGAGATCGGAGAGTAGGCCCGGTCAATGAGCAGTTCTTC
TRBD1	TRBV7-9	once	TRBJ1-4	CVSSLERQGNEKLFF	TGTGTCAGCAGCTTAGAGAGACAGGGAAATGAAAAACTGTTTTTT
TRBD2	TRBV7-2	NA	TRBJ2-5	CASSFWLVAGAQETQYF	TGTGCCAGCAGCTTTTGGTTGGTAGCGGGGGCCCAAGAGACCCAGTACTTC
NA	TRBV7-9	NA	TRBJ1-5	CASSQDRHLSQHF	TGTGCCAGCAGTCAGGACCGACATCTATCCCAGCATTTT
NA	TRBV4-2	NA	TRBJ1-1	CASSQDVYNTEALF	TGTGCCAGCAGCCAAGATGTTTACAACACTGAAGCTTTGTTT
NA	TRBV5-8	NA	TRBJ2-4	CASSSLVAKNIQYF	TGTGCCAGCAGCTCGCTGGTAGCCAAAAACATTCAGTACTTC
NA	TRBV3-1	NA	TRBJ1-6	CASSPGLSDSPLHF	TGTGCCAGCAGCCCGGGACTGTCTGATTCACCCCTCCACTTT
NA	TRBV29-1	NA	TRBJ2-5	CSVASDFYQETQYF	TGCAGCGTTGCCTCGGACTTTTACCAAGAGACCCAGTACTTC
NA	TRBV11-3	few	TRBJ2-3	CASSSRDGLSGDTDTQYF	TGTGCCAGCAGCTCCCGGGACGGATTGTCAGGGGACACAGATACGCAGTATTTT
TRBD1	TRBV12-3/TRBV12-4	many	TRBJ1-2	CASSTGQGYGYTF	TGTGCCAGCAGTACCGGACAGGGCTATGGCTACACCTTC
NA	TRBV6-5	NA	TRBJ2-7	CASRTGTMSYEQYF	TGTGCCAGCAGGACGGGGACAATGTCCTACGAGCAGTACTTC
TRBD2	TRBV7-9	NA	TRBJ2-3	CASSGGGPGRDTQYF	TGTGCCAGCAGCGGCGGGGGGCCGGGCCGTGATACGCAGTATTTT
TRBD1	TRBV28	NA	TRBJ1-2	CASSGTGGPHLYGYTF	TGTGCCAGCAGCGGGACAGGGGGGCCCCATCTCTATGGCTACACCTTC
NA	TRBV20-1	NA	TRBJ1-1	CSARGVLAALGGEAEAFF	TGCAGTGCTAGAGGCGTCCTTGCAGCCCTCGGAGGAGAGGCTGAAGCTTTCTTT
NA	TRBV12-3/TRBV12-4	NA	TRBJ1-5	CASSLDGFGQPQHF	TGTGCCAGCAGTTTAGACGGATTTGGTCAGCCCCAGCATTTT
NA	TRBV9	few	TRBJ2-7	CASSVGPGDPYEQYF	TGTGCCAGCAGCGTAGGGCCGGGGGACCCCTACGAGCAGTACTTC
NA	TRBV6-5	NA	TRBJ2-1	CASSYRQDKQFF	TGTGCCAGCAGTTACCGGCAGGATAAGCAGTTCTTC
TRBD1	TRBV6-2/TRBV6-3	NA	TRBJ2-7	CASSRIQGQRTGDLHEQYF	TGTGCCAGCAGCCGAATCCAAGGACAGAGGACAGGGGATTTGCACGAGCAGTACTTC